These 22 T cell receptor beta chains came from one sample sequenced in a study of shared clonotypes between healthy human individuals. Generated by immunoSEQ multiplex PCR, the TCRdb table keeps only in-frame clones and is missing some. This sample yields millions of clones, of which approximately 95% are seen a single time; around 0.4% belongs to the top ten. Material for sequencing was naive CD4+ T cells from PBMCs. Subset here: CD45RA+ positively selected. Receptors originate from a young man in good health. Some clones in this sample may be carry-over from other donors' samples.

The rearrangement joins TRBV11-2 to TRBJ2-2; TRBD2 matches at 12 bases. After removal of 5 bases from V and 7 bases from J, the junction contained 5 bases not matched to a gene. The germline gives CDR1 SGHAT, CDR2 FQNNGV. The CDR3 is 15 amino acids. CDR3 loop: CASSATSGSVGELFF. Here the CDR3 DNA reads TGTGCCAGCAGCGCGACTAGCGGGAGTGTCGGGGAGCTGTTTTTT.

This clone was detected only a few times. This rearrangement joins TRBV6-1 to TRBJ1-1, with 10 bases identical to TRBD1. Trimming took 7 bases from V and 4 from J; bases not matched to a gene: 3. The V gene's germline CDR1 is MNHNS and CDR2 SASEGT. The CDR3 runs to 13 residues. Here the CDR3 DNA reads TGTGCCAGCACGCGGACAGGGGGCACTGAAGCTTTCTTT. This encodes CASTRTGGTEAFF.

V is TRBV5-1 and J is TRBJ2-2, with 10 bases matching TRBD2. CDR3 length: 16 residues. With 5 bases clipped from V and 2 bases from J, the junction kept 6 bases outside the gene matches. Germline CDR1 is SGHRS and CDR2 is YFSETQ. The CDR3 region is CASRYLAGENTGELFF. CDR3 bases: TGCGCCAGCAGATACCTAGCGGGAGAAAACACCGGGGAGCTGTTTTTT.

The chain carries TRBV7-6 and TRBJ1-5, with D unresolved. V was shortened by 9 bases and J by 1 base, with 13 bases between the two germline ends. The CDR3 is 14 amino acids. Per germline, CDR1 SGHVS and CDR2 FNYEAQ. The CDR3 bases are TGTGCCAGGGGCGAAAACCTAAGCAATCAGCCCCAGCATTTT. It is translated as CARGENLSNQPQHF.

V gene TRBV23-1 combines with J gene TRBJ1-1; D call uncertain. TRBV23-1 is designated an ORF whose function remains uncertain. The V gene lost 2 bases and the J gene lost 9 bases, with 1 base spanning the gap. CDR3 length: 9 amino acids. DNA for the CDR3: TGCGCCAGCAGTCAAAAAGCTTTCTTT. Translating gives CASSQKAFF.

V is TRBV14 and J is TRBJ2-7, with 9 nucleotides matching TRBD1. CDR3 length: 15 amino acids. Germline CDR1 reads SGHDN; CDR2 reads FVKESK. Losses at the gene ends were 0 bases for V and 4 bases for J; bases not matched to a gene: 4. The chain's CDR3 is CASSQDTGGGYEQYF. The DNA for the CDR3 is TGTGCCAGCAGCCAAGATACAGGGGGCGGGTACGAGCAGTACTTC.

The chain joins TRBV6-1 to TRBJ1-3, with a tentative D call TRBD1 (6 bases). The CDR3 contains 15 residues. Trimming cost V 7 bases and J 0 bases, with 13 bases left between them. Germline-derived CDR1 and CDR2 are MNHNS and SASEGT. CDR3 sequence: CASKPGATSGNTIYF. CDR3 nucleotides: TGTGCCAGCAAACCGGGGGCAACCTCTGGAAACACCATATATTTT.

The chain uses TRBV29-1 and TRBJ2-7; 7 positions agree with TRBD2. The germline V gene has CDR1 SQVTM and CDR2 ANQGSEA. Unmatched junction bases numbered 7, after V lost 7 bases and J lost 4 bases. CDR3 length equals 12 residues. DNA for the CDR3: TGCAGCGCGTTCGGGGGGAGATACGAGCAGTACTTC. This encodes CSAFGGRYEQYF.

The gene calls are TRBV7-2 and TRBJ2-1; tentative D call: TRBD2 (5 bases). CDR1 is SGHTA, CDR2 FQGNSA, per germline. Trimming cost V 1 base and J 5 bases, with 12 bases left between them. The CDR3 spans 15 residues. This CDR3 reads CASSLGALGDNEQFF. In nucleotides, the CDR3 is TGTGCCAGCAGCTTAGGAGCGCTCGGGGACAATGAGCAGTTCTTC.

This sequence joins TRBV19 and TRBJ1-3, with a weak D call TRBD1 (6 bases). V lost 8 bases, J lost 0 bases, and 14 bases lay in between. Germline CDR1 reads LNHDA; CDR2 reads SQIVND (reference sequence). The CDR3 loop spans 15 amino acids. The CDR3 DNA sequence: TGTGCCAGTGGGAACAGGGAACTCTCTGGAAACACCATATATTTT. It is translated as CASGNRELSGNTIYF.

V and J are TRBV13 and TRBJ2-3, with 8 nucleotides matching TRBD1. The CDR3 is 19 amino acids. Per the germline V gene, CDR1 is PRHDT and CDR2 is FYEKMQ (reference sequence). V gave up 1 base and J gave up 1 base; unmatched junction bases: 13. The chain's CDR3 is CASSLDTRNRGMGTDTQYF. CDR3 coding DNA: TGTGCCAGCAGCTTAGACACGAGAAACAGGGGGATGGGCACAGATACGCAGTATTTT.

The V call is TRBV7-9, the J call TRBJ2-1, with TRBD2 matching over 7 bases. The CDR3 consists of 17 residues. V was clipped by 0 bases and J by 8 bases; unmatched bases: 13. The germline gives CDR1 SEHNR, CDR2 FQNEAQ (reference sequence). The CDR3 DNA sequence: TGTGCCAGCAGCTTAGCGTGGACTAATCTAGCGGAGGATGAGCAGTTCTTC. This sequence encodes CASSLAWTNLAEDEQFF.

The chain recombines TRBV4-2 with TRBJ2-7; 9 bases line up with TRBD1. V lost 2 bases, J lost 5 bases, and 4 bases stayed unmatched. Looked up from germline, CDR1 is LGHNA and CDR2 is YNFKEQ. CDR3 length equals 14 residues. CDR3 protein: CASSQRDRVHEQYF. The CDR3, as DNA: TGTGCCAGCAGCCAACGGGACAGGGTCCACGAGCAGTACTTC.

On this clone itself: This specimen includes other DNA sequences encoding the same CDR3. The V gene is TRBV5-6, the J gene TRBJ2-1, with 8 positions matching TRBD2. Germline assignment: CDR1 SGHDT and CDR2 YYEEEE. CDR3 length equals 16 residues. J gave up 0 bases and V 4 bases, and 6 bases lay outside the gene matches. The CDR3 DNA reads TGTGCCAGCAGCCTAGCGGGTTTGAGCTCCTACAATGAGCAGTTCTTC. Protein product: CASSLAGLSSYNEQFF.

This chain joins TRBV7-9 and TRBJ2-3; 11 nucleotides match TRBD2. The CDR3 is 16 residues long. Germline CDR1 reads SEHNR; CDR2 reads FQNEAQ (reference sequence). With 6 bases clipped from V and 2 bases from J, the junction kept 7 bases outside the gene matches. In DNA, the CDR3 is TGTGCCAGCAGTCGGACTAGCGGGCGAACCACAGATACGCAGTATTTT. It is translated as CASSRTSGRTTDTQYF.

As to this clone: The sample holds other DNA sequences that translate to the same CDR3. The chain recombines TRBV9 with TRBJ2-7; maybe TRBD2 (5 bases). The ends were cut back, 1 base at V and 0 bases at J, with 8 bases in the middle. Per germline, CDR1 SGDLS and CDR2 YYNGEE. The CDR3 loop spans 14 amino acids. CDR3 sequence reads: CASSVTGNSYEQYF. The CDR3, as DNA: TGTGCCAGCAGCGTAACCGGGAACTCCTACGAGCAGTACTTC.

The rearrangement links TRBV28 to TRBJ2-5; 7 bases align to TRBD1. The CDR3 is 12 amino acids. Looked up from germline, CDR1 is MDHEN and CDR2 is SYDVKM. V trimming: 9 bases; J trimming: 0 bases; junction bases outside the gene matches: 1. The CDR3 reads CASGQDQETQYF. The CDR3 DNA reads as TGTGCCAGTGGACAGGACCAAGAGACCCAGTACTTC.

This clone was seen a few times. J is TRBJ1-1 and V is TRBV28; no definite D call. In germline, CDR1 is MDHEN, CDR2 SYDVKM. This CDR3 is 11 amino acids long. V was shortened by 7 bases and J by 3 bases, with 6 bases between the two germline ends. The CDR3 DNA reads as TGTGCCAGCAAAGTGGACACTGAAGCTTTCTTT. Translation: CASKVDTEAFF.

The chain employs TRBV27 and TRBJ1-5; D not certain. Between the trimmed V and J ends, which lost 7 bases and 4 bases, there was a span of 11 bases. Germline CDR1 is MNHEY and CDR2 is SMNVEV (reference sequence). The CDR3 loop spans 13 amino acids. CDR3 sequence (DNA): TGTGCCAGCAAGGCGTTCTGGAATCAGCCCCAGCATTTT. This encodes CASKAFWNQPQHF.

V usage is TRBV19 and J usage is TRBJ1-1; no definite D call. V shed 3 bases and J shed 7 bases, with 6 bases lying between them. The CDR3 is made up of 11 amino acids. Germline assignment: CDR1 LNHDA and CDR2 SQIVND (reference sequence). Written as DNA, the CDR3 is TGTGCCAGTAGTATGAGGTATGAAGCTTTCTTT. Its protein product is CASSMRYEAFF.

The rearrangement links TRBV15 to TRBJ2-7, with unresolved D. CDR1 and CDR2 from the germline V gene are LNHNV and YYDKDF (reference sequence). The CDR3 loop spans 16 amino acids. V gave up 0 bases and J gave up 2 bases, with 14 bases separating them. CDR3 protein: CATSRDYLLPPYEQYF. DNA for the CDR3: TGTGCCACCAGCAGAGATTATCTCCTACCCCCCTACGAGCAGTACTTC.

This clone appeared once. Other DNA sequences from this sample encode an identical CDR3 as well. The chain recombines TRBV28 with TRBJ2-3; unclear D gene. This CDR3 region has 13 residues. V lost 2 bases, J lost 0 bases, and 3 bases lay in between. The germline gives CDR1 MDHEN, CDR2 SYDVKM. This chain's CDR3 is CASSLTSTDTQYF. The CDR3, as DNA: TGTGCCAGCAGTTTAACAAGCACAGATACGCAGTATTTT.